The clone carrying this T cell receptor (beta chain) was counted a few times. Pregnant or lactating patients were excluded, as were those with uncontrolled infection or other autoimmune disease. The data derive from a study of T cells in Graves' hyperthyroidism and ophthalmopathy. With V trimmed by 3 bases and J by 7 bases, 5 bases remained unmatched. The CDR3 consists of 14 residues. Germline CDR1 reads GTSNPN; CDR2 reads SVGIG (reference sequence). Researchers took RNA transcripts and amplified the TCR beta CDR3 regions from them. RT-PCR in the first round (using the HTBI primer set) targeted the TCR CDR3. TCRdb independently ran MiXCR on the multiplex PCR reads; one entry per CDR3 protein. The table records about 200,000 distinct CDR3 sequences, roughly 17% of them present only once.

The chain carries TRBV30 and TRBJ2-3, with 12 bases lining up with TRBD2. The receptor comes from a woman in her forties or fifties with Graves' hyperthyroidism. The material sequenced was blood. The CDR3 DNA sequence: TGTGCCTGGAGGACTAGCGGGAGTACCTATACGCAGTATTTT. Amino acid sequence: CAWRTSGSTYTQYF.